This T cell receptor (beta chain) was identified during a study of blood T cell repertoires in COVID-19. Study details: From the United States, Italy and Spain came samples of acute and convalescent COVID-19.

The protocol was immunoSEQ multiplex PCR, while the TCRdb copy is restricted to in-frame clones and leaves out a portion. The repertoire has 350,000 to 450,000 clones, roughly nine tenths of them found once; the top ten carry 1% to 1.3%. This receptor was taken from a man aged 25 to 40 who had recovered from COVID-19. Specimen: PBMCs or T cells enriched from blood (not recorded which).

CDR3 in amino acids: CASSWGGIDTQYF. CDR3 nucleotide sequence: TGTGCCAGCAGCTGGGGGGGAATAGATACGCAGTATTTT. V and J are TRBV11-3 and TRBJ2-3, with 7 bases fitting TRBD2. Per germline, CDR1 SGHNT and CDR2 YENEEA. The CDR3 sequence is 13 residues long. J gave up 5 bases and V 4 bases, and 3 bases lay outside the gene matches. Variable domain in full (rest from reference TRBV11-3 and TRBJ2-3): EAGVVQSPRYKIIEKKQPVAFWCNPISGHNTLYWYLQNLGQGPELLIRYENEEAVDDSQLPKDRFSAERLKGVDSTLKIQPAELGDSAVYLCASSWGGIDTQYFGPGTRLTVL.